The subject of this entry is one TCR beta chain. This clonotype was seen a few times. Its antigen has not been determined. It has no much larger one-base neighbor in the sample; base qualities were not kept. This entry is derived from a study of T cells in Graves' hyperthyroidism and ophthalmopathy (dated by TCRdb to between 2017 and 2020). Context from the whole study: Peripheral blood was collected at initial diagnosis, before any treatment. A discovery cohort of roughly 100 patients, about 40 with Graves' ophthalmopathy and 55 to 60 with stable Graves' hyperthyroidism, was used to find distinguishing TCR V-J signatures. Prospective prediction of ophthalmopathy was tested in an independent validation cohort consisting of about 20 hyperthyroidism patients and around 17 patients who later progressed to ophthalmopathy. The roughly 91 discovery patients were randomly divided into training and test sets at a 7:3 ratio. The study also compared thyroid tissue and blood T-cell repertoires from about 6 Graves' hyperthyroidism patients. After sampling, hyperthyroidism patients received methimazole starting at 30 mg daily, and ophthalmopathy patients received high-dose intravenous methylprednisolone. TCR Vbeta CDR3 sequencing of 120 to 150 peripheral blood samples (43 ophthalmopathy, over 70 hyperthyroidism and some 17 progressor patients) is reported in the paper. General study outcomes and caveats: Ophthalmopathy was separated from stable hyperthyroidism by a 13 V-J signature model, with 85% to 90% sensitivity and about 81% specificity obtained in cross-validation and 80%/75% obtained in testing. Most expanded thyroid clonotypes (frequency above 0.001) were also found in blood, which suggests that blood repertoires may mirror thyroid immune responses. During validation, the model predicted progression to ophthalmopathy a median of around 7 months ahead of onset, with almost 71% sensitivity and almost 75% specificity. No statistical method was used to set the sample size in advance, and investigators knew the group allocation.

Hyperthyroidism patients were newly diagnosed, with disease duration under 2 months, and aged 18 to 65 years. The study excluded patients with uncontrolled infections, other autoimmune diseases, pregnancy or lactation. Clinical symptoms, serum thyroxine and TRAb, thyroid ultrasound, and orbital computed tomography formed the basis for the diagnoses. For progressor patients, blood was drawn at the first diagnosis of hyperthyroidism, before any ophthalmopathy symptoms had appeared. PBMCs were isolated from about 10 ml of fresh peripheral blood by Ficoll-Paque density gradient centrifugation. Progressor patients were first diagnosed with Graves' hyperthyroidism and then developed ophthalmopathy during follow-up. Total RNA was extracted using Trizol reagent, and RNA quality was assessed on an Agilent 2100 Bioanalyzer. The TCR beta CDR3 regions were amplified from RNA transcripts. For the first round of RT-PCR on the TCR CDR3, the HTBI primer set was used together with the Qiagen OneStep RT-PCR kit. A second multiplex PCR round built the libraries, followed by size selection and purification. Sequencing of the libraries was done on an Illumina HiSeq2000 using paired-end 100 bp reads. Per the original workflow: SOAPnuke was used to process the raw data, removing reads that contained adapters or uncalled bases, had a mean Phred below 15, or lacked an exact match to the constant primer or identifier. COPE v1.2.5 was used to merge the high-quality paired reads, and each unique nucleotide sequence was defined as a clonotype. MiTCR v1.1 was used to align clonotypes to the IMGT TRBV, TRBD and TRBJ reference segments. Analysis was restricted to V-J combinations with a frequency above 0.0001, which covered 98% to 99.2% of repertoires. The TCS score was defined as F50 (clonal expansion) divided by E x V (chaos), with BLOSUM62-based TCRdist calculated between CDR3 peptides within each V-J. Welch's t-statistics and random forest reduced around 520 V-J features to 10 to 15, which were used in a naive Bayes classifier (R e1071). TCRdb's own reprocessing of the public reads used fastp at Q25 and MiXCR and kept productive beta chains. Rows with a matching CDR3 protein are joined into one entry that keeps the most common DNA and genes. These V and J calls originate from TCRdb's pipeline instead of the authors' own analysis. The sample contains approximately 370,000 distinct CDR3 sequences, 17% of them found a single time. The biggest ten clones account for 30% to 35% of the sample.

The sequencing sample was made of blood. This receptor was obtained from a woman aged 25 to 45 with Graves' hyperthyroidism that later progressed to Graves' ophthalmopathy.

The nucleotide sequence is given as TGTGCCACCAGTGATTCTCTAGCGGGAGGGAGAGACGGGGAGCTGTTTTTT. It encodes CATSDSLAGGRDGELFF. The sequence is built from TRBV24-1 and TRBJ2-2, with 12 bases matching TRBD2. From its cysteine to its phenylalanine, the CDR3 spans 17 amino acids. This entry keeps only the CDR3 DNA: 51 bases, framed from base 1. At the junction V is shortened by 2 bases and J by 7 bases; bases outside the gene matches: 7. The germline V gene gives CDR1 as KGHDR and CDR2 as SFDVKD.